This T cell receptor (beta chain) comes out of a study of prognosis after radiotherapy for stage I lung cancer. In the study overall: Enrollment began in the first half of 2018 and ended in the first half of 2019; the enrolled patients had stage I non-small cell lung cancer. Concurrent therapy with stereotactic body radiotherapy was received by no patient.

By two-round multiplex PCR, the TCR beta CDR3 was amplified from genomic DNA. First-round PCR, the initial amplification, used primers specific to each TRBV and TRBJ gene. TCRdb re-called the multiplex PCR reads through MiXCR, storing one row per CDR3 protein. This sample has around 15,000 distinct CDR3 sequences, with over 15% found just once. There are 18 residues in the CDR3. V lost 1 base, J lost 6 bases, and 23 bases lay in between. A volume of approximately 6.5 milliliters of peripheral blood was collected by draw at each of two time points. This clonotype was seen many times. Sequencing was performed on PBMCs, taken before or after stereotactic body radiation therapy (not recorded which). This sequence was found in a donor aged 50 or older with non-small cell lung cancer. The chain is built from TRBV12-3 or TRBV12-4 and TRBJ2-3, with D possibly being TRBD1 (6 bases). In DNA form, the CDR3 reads TGTGCCAGCAGTTTAGGGCCTGGCACAGGGCGCGGGTTTGATACGCAGTATTTT. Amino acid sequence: CASSLGPGTGRGFDTQYF.